The TCR beta chain under discussion was sequenced for a study of T cell responses to AZD1222 COVID-19 vaccine (dated by TCRdb to about 2021). For the study in its entirety: Because spike-specific TCR depth and breadth did not differ between the two schedules, AZD1222 recipients who got a second dose at roughly 4 weeks were pooled with those who got a second dose at roughly 12 weeks. TCR sequencing covered 230 or so trial participants: about 210 given two doses of AZD1222 and around 26 given two doses of MenACWY control vaccine. Trial participants were enrolled by age into 18-55, 56-69 and 70-plus year subgroups, with around 150, 28 and 57 TCR-sequenced participants respectively. Study-level results and caveats: Participants were mostly white British, with more females than males. The authors suggested clonal diversity may have been underestimated. Only five to seven AZD1222 recipients were SARS-CoV-2 seropositive at baseline, limiting conclusions about previously exposed vaccinees. Vaccine-associated CD4 TCRs spanned the whole spike protein, with dominant responses in regions 160-218 and 743-854. The 56-69-year group was small, and its depth increase did not reach significance, likely because of low power. Nearly half of unique spike-specific TCRs reportedly recognized epitopes outside regions mutated in the B.1.351 and B.1.1.7 variants. Spike-specific TCR breadth and depth rose significantly after two AZD1222 doses compared with day 0 and with MenACWY recipients. No day 14 peak-response samples were available, so repertoires were characterized only after the peak T cell response.

The CDR3 regions of human TCRbeta chains were subjected to immunosequencing. The study's own analysis went as follows. TCRs in the repertoires were compared against a reference library of SARS-CoV-2-specific TCRs that had been generated with the MIRA antigen-specificity platform. Breadth meant the fraction of unique TCRs that were SARS-CoV-2-associated, whereas depth meant the fraction of total T cells that were SARS-CoV-2-associated. Using the MIRA data, each spike-specific TCR was assigned both to the spike region to which the TCR was reactive and to a CD4 or CD8 class. Log10-transformed breadth and depth values were compared by one-way ANOVA with Sidak's multiple comparisons tests. The table comes from immuneACCESS by way of TCRdb, which keeps in-frame sequences with V and J called. Part of the clones is missing from these tables; in studies checked, under half for an unresolved V gene and the rest for unknown reasons. V, J and clone size are those of that table, while D and trimming were read from the DNA. The sample includes about 120,000 clones, with just under 95% observed a single time. The top ten constitute about 3% of the sample.

Points on this clone: The target of this receptor is not known. No base-level quality is on record; no much larger clone is a single base apart.

This specimen's time point label, interpreted: baseline before first vaccination. Vaccinee samples came from UK trials COV001 and COV002, including a single-blind randomized controlled phase 2/3 trial of AZD1222 (ChAdOx1 nCoV-19) in healthy adults. For TCRbeta chain sequencing, PBMC samples were collected from trial participants at day 0 and at day 28 after the second dose. Deletion took 6 bases off V and 4 bases off J, with a span of 12 bases between the germline ends. The cysteine opens and the phenylalanine closes a CDR3 of 13 amino acids. Just the 39-base CDR3 DNA is kept, in frame starting at base 1. From a lookup of the germline V gene, CDR1 and CDR2 are ENHRY and SYGVKD.

This TCR was recovered from an adult in good health. Sample: peripheral blood, taken on day 0 of AZD1222 vaccination. This chain joins TRBV10-3 to TRBJ1-1; the D segment cannot be called with confidence. The CDR3 region: CAIRASGGTEAFF. The DNA is as follows: TGTGCCATCAGGGCCTCCGGCGGCACTGAAGCTTTCTTT.